This entry concerns a single TCR beta chain. Antigen specificity is unknown. TCRdb reprocessed the reads via MiXCR and lists one record per CDR3 protein. Of some 270,000 distinct CDR3 sequences in the sample, under 25% were seen once. Germline CDR1 reads MGHRA; CDR2 reads YSYEKL. Trimming removed 5 bases from V and 0 bases from J; junction bases left unmatched: 6. The CDR3 loop spans 16 amino acids. This sample was included in a study of T cell repertoires in cytomegalovirus infection. The sequencing used cultured PBMCs, collected from culture after CMV antigen stimulation. This TCR derives from a human donor in good health (CMV status not recorded). Some clones in this sample may be carry-over from other donors' samples. The chain is built from TRBV4-1 and TRBJ2-2, with 7 bases fitting TRBD1. The CDR3 protein is CASSKGQTTNTGELFF. The CDR3 nucleotides read TGCGCCAGCAGCAAGGGACAGACCACGAACACCGGGGAGCTGTTTTTT.